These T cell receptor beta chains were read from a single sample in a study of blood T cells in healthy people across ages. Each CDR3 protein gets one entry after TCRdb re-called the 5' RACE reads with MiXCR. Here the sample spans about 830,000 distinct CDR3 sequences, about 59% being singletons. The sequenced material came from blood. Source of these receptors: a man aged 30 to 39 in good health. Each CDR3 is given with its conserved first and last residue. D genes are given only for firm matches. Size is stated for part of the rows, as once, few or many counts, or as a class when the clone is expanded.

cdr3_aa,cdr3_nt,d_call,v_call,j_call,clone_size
CSARDLWGMTSGANVLTF,TGCAGTGCTAGAGATTTGTGGGGAATGACTTCTGGGGCCAACGTCCTGACTTTC,-,TRBV20-1,TRBJ2-6,-
CSASRSSTDTQYF,TGCAGTGCTAGTCGCTCTAGCACAGATACGCAGTATTTT,-,TRBV20-1,TRBJ2-3,-
CASSAHGTDTQYF,TGTGCCAGCAGCGCACACGGGACAGATACGCAGTATTTT,-,TRBV7-2,TRBJ2-3,-
CASSLVGGNGYTF,TGTGCCAGCAGCCTAGTAGGGGGGAATGGCTACACCTTC,-,TRBV7-9,TRBJ1-2,few
CASSFWDRGRETQYF,TGTGCCAGCAGTTTTTGGGACAGGGGGCGAGAGACCCAGTACTTC,TRBD1,TRBV28,TRBJ2-5,-
CASGDRVYHEQFF,TGTGCCAGCGGGGACAGGGTTTACCATGAGCAGTTCTTC,TRBD1,TRBV7-2,TRBJ2-1,few
CASSEYVREQYF,TGTGCCAGCAGTGAATATGTGAGGGAGCAGTACTTC,-,TRBV25-1,TRBJ2-4,-
CASSFTDRGLNEQYF,TGCGCCAGCAGCTTTACGGACAGGGGGCTGAACGAGCAGTACTTC,TRBD1,TRBV5-1,TRBJ2-7,-
CASSLDQKYEQYF,TGTGCCAGCAGCTTAGACCAAAAATACGAGCAGTACTTC,-,TRBV7-2,TRBJ2-7,-
CASSDVRLGANVLTF,TGTGCCAGCAGTGATGTGAGGCTGGGGGCCAACGTCCTGACTTTC,-,TRBV6-1,TRBJ2-6,-
CGVQGGQETQYF,TGCGGGGTCCAGGGGGGCCAAGAGACCCAGTACTTC,-,TRBV20-1,TRBJ2-5,-
CASSSLPWRDSYNEQFF,TGTGCCAGCAGTTCCCTCCCGTGGAGAGACTCCTACAATGAGCAGTTCTTC,-,TRBV28,TRBJ2-1,-
CSASSLAGGALREQFF,TGCAGTGCTAGTAGTCTAGCGGGGGGGGCCCTTCGAGAGCAGTTCTTC,TRBD2,TRBV20-1,TRBJ2-1,few
CASRTPQHF,TGTGCCAGCAGAACGCCCCAGCATTTT,-,TRBV21-1,TRBJ1-5,-
CATSTTGGTDTQYF,TGTGCCACCTCTACGACAGGGGGCACAGATACGCAGTATTTT,TRBD1,TRBV24-1,TRBJ2-3,-
CASSFNNPSGGNTGELFF,TGTGCCAGCAGTTTTAATAACCCCAGCGGGGGGAACACCGGGGAGCTGTTTTTT,TRBD2,TRBV12-3/TRBV12-4,TRBJ2-2,-
CASSAGTGSLDTQYF,TGTGCCAGCAGCGCCGGGACAGGGTCGTTAGATACGCAGTATTTT,TRBD1,TRBV2,TRBJ2-3,-
CSELAEYEQYF,TGCAGTGAACTAGCGGAATACGAGCAGTACTTC,TRBD2,TRBV20-1,TRBJ2-7,-
CASSVVGLTDTQYF,TGTGCCAGCAGTGTGGTAGGCCTTACAGATACGCAGTATTTT,-,TRBV27,TRBJ2-3,-
CASSDPGPSSGANVLTF,TGTGCCAGCAGTGATCCGGGCCCTAGCTCTGGGGCCAACGTCCTGACTTTC,-,TRBV6-2/TRBV6-3,TRBJ2-6,many
CAIKVRGDTEAFF,TGTGCCATCAAGGTCAGGGGTGACACTGAAGCTTTCTTT,-,TRBV10-3,TRBJ1-1,once
CSARKLAGYEQYF,TGCAGTGCTAGGAAACTAGCGGGTTACGAGCAGTACTTC,TRBD2,TRBV20-1,TRBJ2-7,-
CSVESLVYGCTF,TGCAGCGTTGAAAGCCTTGTCTATGGCTGCACCTTC,-,TRBV29-1,TRBJ1-2,-
CASSSKRVPEYF,TGTGCCAGCAGCTCCAAACGGGTCCCGGAGTACTTC,-,TRBV7-2,TRBJ2-7,-
CASSALTGGNQPQHF,TGTGCCAGCAGTGCCTTGACAGGGGGCAATCAGCCCCAGCATTTT,TRBD1,TRBV6-2/TRBV6-3,TRBJ1-5,-
CASSLFAGARDEQFF,TGCGCCAGCAGCTTGTTTGCGGGGGCGAGGGATGAGCAGTTCTTC,-,TRBV5-1,TRBJ2-1,few
CAAQGQETQYF,TGTGCCGCACAGGGTCAAGAGACCCAGTACTTC,-,TRBV28,TRBJ2-5,few
CSVVGLNYGYTF,TGCAGCGTTGTGGGATTGAACTATGGCTACACCTTC,-,TRBV29-1,TRBJ1-2,-
CASSSSGGASWETQYF,TGCGCCAGCAGCTCTAGCGGAGGGGCCTCTTGGGAGACCCAGTACTTC,TRBD2,TRBV5-1,TRBJ2-5,-
CASLTGTYEQYF,TGTGCCAGCTTGACAGGGACCTACGAGCAGTACTTC,TRBD1,TRBV2,TRBJ2-7,-
CASSRDRNTDTQYF,TGTGCCAGCAGCCGGGACAGAAACACAGATACGCAGTATTTT,TRBD1,TRBV7-3,TRBJ2-3,few
CASSQVLAGATTDTQYF,TGCGCCAGCAGCCAAGTATTAGCGGGGGCTACCACAGATACGCAGTATTTT,TRBD2,TRBV4-3,TRBJ2-3,once
CATSDFRGPSPIEQFF,TGTGCCACCAGTGATTTCCGGGGGCCCTCCCCAATTGAGCAGTTCTTC,-,TRBV24-1,TRBJ2-1,few
CASSEGEGLKYTEAFF,TGTGCCAGCAGTGAGGGCGAGGGTTTAAAGTACACTGAAGCTTTCTTT,-,TRBV25-1,TRBJ1-1,-
CASSPKTNEKLFF,TGTGCCAGCAGCCCGAAAACCAATGAAAAACTGTTTTTT,-,TRBV11-2,TRBJ1-4,-
CASSYRGDNYGYTF,TGTGCCAGCAGTTACAGGGGGGATAACTATGGCTACACCTTC,-,TRBV6-5,TRBJ1-2,-
CSARLVDRDDEQFF,TGCAGTGCTAGACTCGTGGATAGGGATGATGAGCAGTTCTTC,-,TRBV20-1,TRBJ2-1,few
CASSRLGTVVYEQYF,TGCGCCAGCAGCAGGTTAGGGACGGTGGTTTACGAGCAGTACTTC,-,TRBV5-1,TRBJ2-7,-
CASSQARAKNIQYF,TGTGCCAGCAGCCAAGCCAGGGCCAAAAACATTCAGTACTTC,-,TRBV4-2,TRBJ2-4,-
CASSSRGGGNEQYF,TGTGCCAGCAGCTCCCGGGGCGGGGGTAACGAGCAGTACTTC,TRBD2,TRBV3-1,TRBJ2-7,few
CASSQEGGGQNEQFF,TGCGCCAGCAGCCAAGAGGGGGGGGGCCAAAATGAGCAGTTCTTC,-,TRBV4-3,TRBJ2-1,-
CASSLVTRGTYNEQFF,TGTGCCAGCAGCTTAGTCACCAGGGGGACATACAATGAGCAGTTCTTC,TRBD1,TRBV11-2,TRBJ2-1,-
CASSPRDRGPRTEAFF,TGCGCCAGCAGCCCCAGGGACAGGGGGCCGAGGACTGAAGCTTTCTTT,TRBD1,TRBV4-3,TRBJ1-1,-
CASSLHRDLNTEAFF,TGTGCCAGCAGTCTCCACCGGGACCTGAACACTGAAGCTTTCTTT,-,TRBV27,TRBJ1-1,few
CASSWGRGNSGANVLTF,TGTGCCAGCAGTTGGGGCAGGGGAAACTCTGGGGCCAACGTCCTGACTTTC,-,TRBV6-6,TRBJ2-6,few
CASSSRQKETQYF,TGTGCCAGCAGCTCCAGACAGAAAGAGACCCAGTACTTC,-,TRBV7-9,TRBJ2-5,-